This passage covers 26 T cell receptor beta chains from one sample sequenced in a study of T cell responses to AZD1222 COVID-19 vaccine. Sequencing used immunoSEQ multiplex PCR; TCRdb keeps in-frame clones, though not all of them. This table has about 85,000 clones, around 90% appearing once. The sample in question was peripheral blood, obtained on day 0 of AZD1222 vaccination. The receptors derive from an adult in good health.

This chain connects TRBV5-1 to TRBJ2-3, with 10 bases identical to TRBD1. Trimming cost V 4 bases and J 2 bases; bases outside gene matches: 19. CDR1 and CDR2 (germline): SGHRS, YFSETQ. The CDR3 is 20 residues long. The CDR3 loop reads CASSPRPVGQGLPDTDTQYF. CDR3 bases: TGCGCCAGCAGCCCCCGGCCCGTGGGACAGGGGTTACCCGACACAGATACGCAGTATTTT.

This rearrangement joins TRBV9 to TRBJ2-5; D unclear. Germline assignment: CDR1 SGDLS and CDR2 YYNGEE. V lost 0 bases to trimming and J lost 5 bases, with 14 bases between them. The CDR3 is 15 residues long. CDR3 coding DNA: TGTGCCAGCAGCGTAGGGTCGGTGAACCCCGAGACCCAGTACTTC. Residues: CASSVGSVNPETQYF. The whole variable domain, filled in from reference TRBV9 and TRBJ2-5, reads DSGVTQTPKHLITATGQRVTLRCSPRSGDLSVYWYQQSLDQGLQFLIQYYNGEERAKGNILERFSAQQFPDLHSELNLSSLELGDSALYFCASSVGSVNPETQYFGPGTRLLVL.

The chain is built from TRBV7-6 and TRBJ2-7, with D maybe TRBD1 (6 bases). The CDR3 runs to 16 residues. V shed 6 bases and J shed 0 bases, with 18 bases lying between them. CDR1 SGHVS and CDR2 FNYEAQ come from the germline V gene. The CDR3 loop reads CASRREPGVHSYEQYF. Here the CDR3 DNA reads TGTGCCAGCAGACGTGAACCAGGGGTCCACTCCTACGAGCAGTACTTC.

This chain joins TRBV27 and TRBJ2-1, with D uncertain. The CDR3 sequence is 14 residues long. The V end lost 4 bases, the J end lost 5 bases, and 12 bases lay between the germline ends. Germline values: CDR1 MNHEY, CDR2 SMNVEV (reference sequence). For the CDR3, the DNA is TGTGCCAGCAGTTACCTAGGTCCCAACAATGAGCAGTTCTTC. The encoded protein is CASSYLGPNNEQFF.

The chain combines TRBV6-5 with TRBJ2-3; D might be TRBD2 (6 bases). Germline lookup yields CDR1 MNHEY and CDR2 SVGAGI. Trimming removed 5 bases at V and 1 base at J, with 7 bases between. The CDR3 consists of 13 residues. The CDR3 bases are TGTGCCAGCAGTCGGAGGGGCACAGATACGCAGTATTTT. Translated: CASSRRGTDTQYF.

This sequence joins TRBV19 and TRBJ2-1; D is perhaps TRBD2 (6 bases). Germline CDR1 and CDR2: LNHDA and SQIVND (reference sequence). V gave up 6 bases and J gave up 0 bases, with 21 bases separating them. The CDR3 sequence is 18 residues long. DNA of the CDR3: TGTGCCAGTAGGCCGGGACTCGGTGGCCGAGGCTCCTACAATGAGCAGTTCTTC. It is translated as CASRPGLGGRGSYNEQFF. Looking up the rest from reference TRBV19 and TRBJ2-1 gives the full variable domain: DGGITQSPKYLFRKEGQNVTLSCEQNLNHDAMYWYRQDPGQGLRLIYYSQIVNDFQKGDIAEGYSVSREKKESFPLTVTSAQKNPTAFYLCASRPGLGGRGSYNEQFFGPGTRLTVL.

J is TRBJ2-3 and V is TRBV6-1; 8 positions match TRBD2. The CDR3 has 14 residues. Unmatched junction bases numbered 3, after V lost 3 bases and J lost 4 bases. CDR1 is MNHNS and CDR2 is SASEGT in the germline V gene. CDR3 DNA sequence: TGTGCCAGCAGTGACGGGAGGGGGGCAGATACGCAGTATTTT. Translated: CASSDGRGADTQYF.

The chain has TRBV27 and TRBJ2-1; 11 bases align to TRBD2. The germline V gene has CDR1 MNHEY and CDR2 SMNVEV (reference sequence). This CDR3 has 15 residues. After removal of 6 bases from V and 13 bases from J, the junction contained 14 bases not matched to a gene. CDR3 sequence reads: CASRQGVTSGIHQFF. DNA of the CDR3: TGTGCCAGCAGACAGGGAGTGACTAGCGGGATTCATCAGTTCTTC.

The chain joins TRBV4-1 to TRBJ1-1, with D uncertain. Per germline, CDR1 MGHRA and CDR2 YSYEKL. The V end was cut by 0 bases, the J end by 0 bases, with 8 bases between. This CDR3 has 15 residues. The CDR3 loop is CASSQDPGMNTEAFF. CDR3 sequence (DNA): TGCGCCAGCAGCCAAGATCCCGGGATGAACACTGAAGCTTTCTTT.

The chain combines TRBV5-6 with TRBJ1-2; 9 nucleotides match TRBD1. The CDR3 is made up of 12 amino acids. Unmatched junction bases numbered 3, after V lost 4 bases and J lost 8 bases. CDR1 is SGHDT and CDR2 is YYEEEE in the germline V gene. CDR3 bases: TGTGCCAGCAGCCGGACAGGGGTGGGCTACACCTTC. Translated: CASSRTGVGYTF.

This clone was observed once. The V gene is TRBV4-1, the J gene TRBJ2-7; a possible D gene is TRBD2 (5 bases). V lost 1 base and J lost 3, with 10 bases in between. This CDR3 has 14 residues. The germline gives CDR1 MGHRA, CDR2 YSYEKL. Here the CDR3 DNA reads TGCGCCAGCAGCCAAGGACTACACCTCTACGAGCAGTACTTC. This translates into CASSQGLHLYEQYF.

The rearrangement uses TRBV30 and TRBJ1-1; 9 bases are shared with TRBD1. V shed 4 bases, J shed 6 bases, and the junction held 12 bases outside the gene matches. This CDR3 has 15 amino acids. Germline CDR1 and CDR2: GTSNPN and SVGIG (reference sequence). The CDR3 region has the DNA TGTGCCTGGACTGTCGCGAGGGACAGGGTCTCTGAAGCTTTCTTT. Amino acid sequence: CAWTVARDRVSEAFF. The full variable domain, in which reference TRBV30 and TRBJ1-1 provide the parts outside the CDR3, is SQTIHQWPATLVQPVGSPLSLECTVEGTSNPNLYWYRQAAGRGLQLLFYSVGIGQISSEVPQNLSASRPQDRQFILSSKKLLLSDSGFYLCAWTVARDRVSEAFFGQGTRLTVV.

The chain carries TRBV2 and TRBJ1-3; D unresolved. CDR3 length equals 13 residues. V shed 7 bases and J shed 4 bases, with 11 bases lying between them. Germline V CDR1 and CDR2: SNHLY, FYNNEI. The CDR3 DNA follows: TGTGCCAGCATCCTAGAACGAGGAAACACCATATATTTT. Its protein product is CASILERGNTIYF.

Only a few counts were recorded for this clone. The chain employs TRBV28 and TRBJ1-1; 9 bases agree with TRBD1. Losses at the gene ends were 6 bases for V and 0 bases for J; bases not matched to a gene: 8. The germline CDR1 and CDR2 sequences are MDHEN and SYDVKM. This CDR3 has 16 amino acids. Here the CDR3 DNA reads TGTGCCAGCAGGCCGGGACAGGGATTATTGAACACTGAAGCTTTCTTT. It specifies CASRPGQGLLNTEAFF.

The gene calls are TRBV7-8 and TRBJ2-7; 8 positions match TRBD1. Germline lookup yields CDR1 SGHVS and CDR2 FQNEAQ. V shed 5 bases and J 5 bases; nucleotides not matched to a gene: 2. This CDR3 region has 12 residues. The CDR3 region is CASSPGGHEQYF. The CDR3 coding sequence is TGTGCCAGCAGCCCAGGGGGCCACGAGCAGTACTTC.

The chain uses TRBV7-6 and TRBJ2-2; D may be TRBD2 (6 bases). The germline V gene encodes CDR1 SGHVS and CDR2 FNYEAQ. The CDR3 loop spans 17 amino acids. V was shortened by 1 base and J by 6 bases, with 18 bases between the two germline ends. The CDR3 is CASSLGASERIAGELFF. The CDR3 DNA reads TGTGCCAGCAGCTTAGGAGCTAGCGAGAGGATCGCCGGGGAGCTGTTTTTT.

DNA of the CDR3: TGTGCCAGCAGCGTCAACAGGGGAATGAACACTGAAGCTTTCTTT. Translated: CASSVNRGMNTEAFF. The J gene is TRBJ1-1, the V gene TRBV7-9; TRBD1 matches at 7 bases. Germline V CDR1 and CDR2: SEHNR, FQNEAQ (reference sequence). This CDR3 has 15 amino acids. With 5 bases clipped from V and 0 bases from J, the junction kept 6 bases outside the gene matches.

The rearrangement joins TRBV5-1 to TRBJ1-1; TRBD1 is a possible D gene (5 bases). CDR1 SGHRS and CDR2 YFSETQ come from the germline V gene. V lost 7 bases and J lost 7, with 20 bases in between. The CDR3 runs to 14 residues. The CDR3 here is CASGRGDSSVEAFF. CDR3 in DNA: TGCGCCAGCGGGCGGGGAGACAGTTCTGTTGAAGCTTTCTTT.

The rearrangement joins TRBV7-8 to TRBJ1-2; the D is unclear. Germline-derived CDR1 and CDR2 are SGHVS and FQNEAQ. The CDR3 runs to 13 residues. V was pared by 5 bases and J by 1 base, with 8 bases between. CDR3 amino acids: CASSPDINYGYTF. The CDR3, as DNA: TGTGCCAGCAGCCCTGACATTAACTATGGCTACACCTTC.

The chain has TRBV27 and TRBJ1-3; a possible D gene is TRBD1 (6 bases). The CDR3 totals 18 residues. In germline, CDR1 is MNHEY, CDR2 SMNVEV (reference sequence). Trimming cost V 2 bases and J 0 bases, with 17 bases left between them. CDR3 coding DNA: TGTGCCAGCAGTTTACGACGATGGGGAGGGGGCTCTGGAAACACCATATATTTT. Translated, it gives CASSLRRWGGGSGNTIYF.

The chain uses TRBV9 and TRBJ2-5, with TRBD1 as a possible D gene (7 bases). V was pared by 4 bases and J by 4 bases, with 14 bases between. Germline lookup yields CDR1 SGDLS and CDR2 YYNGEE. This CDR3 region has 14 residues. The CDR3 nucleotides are TGTGCCAGCAGCATGACAGGGAGGAGAGAGACCCAGTACTTC. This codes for CASSMTGRRETQYF.

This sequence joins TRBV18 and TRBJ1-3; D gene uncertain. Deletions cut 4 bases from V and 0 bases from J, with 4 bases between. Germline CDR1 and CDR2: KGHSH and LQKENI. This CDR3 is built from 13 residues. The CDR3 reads CASSRDSGNTIYF. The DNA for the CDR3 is TGTGCCAGCTCACGGGACTCTGGAAACACCATATATTTT.

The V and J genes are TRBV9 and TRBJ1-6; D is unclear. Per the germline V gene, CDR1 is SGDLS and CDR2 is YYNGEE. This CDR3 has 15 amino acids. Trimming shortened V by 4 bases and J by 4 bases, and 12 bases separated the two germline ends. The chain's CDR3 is CASSLGGSYNSPLHF. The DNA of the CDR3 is TGTGCCAGCAGCCTAGGTGGATCTTATAATTCACCCCTCCACTTT.

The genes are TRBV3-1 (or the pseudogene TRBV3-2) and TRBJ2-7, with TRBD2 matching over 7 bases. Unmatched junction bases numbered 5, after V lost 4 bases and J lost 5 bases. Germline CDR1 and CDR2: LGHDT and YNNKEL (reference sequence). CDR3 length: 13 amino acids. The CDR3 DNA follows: TGTGCCAGCAGCCGGCAAGGGACTAACGAGCAGTACTTC. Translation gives CASSRQGTNEQYF.

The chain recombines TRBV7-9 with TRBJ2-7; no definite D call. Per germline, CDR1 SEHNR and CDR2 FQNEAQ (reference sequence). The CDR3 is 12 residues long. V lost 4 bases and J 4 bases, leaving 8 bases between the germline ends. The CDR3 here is CASSSNRYEQYF. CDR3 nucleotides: TGTGCCAGCAGCTCTAACAGATACGAGCAGTACTTC.

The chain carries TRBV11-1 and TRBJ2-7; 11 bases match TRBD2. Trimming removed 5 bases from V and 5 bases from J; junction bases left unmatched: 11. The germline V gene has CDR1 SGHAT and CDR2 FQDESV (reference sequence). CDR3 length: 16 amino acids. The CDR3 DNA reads TGTGCCAGCAGCCTCTACCGACTAGCGGGATACAACGAGCAGTACTTC. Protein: CASSLYRLAGYNEQYF.